This passage covers 13 T cell receptor beta chains from one sample sequenced in a study of T cell repertoires in cytomegalovirus infection (dated by TCRdb to about 2019). The sequencing machine was an Illumina HiSeq 1500. TCRdb reprocessed the public reads (quality trimming at Q25 with fastp, clone calling with MiXCR) and kept in-frame beta chains. Records with the same CDR3 protein are collapsed into one entry carrying the most frequent genes and DNA. The sample contains roughly 200,000 distinct CDR3 sequences, 8% to 10% of them found a single time. Approximately 4.3% of the sample rests with the top ten. Sequenced sample: PBMCs. The receptors come from a human donor in good health (CMV status not recorded). Some clones in this sample may be carry-over from other donors' samples.

Only a few counts were recorded for this clonotype. The chain carries TRBV20-1 and TRBJ2-7; 11 bases agree with TRBD2. The length of the CDR3 is 15 residues. J was trimmed by 3 bases and V by 0 bases; bases with no gene match: 4. In germline, CDR1 is DFQATT, CDR2 SNEGSKA (reference sequence). DNA of the CDR3: TGCAGTGCTAGAGAGTTTAGCGGGGGGGTCTACGAGCAGTACTTC. Protein sequence: CSAREFSGGVYEQYF.

This sequence joins TRBV6-2 or TRBV6-3 and TRBJ2-1; weak D call: TRBD2 (6 bases). CDR1 MNHEY and CDR2 SVGEGT come from the germline V gene. CDR3 length: 14 residues. V shed 4 bases and J shed 2 bases, with 9 bases lying between them. The chain's CDR3 is CASSSSDPYNEQFF. The CDR3 DNA reads as TGTGCCAGCAGTTCTAGCGACCCCTACAATGAGCAGTTCTTC.

This clonotype was counted at least ten times. The chain employs TRBV28 and TRBJ1-5; unclear D gene. The CDR3 is made up of 13 amino acids. Trimming removed 9 bases from V and 0 bases from J, with 9 bases in between. Germline V gene sequence: CDR1 MDHEN, CDR2 SYDVKM. CDR3 sequence reads: CASEPNSNQPQHF. DNA for the CDR3: TGTGCCAGTGAACCGAATAGCAATCAGCCCCAGCATTTT.

This clonotype was observed a handful of times. The chain employs TRBV6-2 or TRBV6-3 and TRBJ2-1, with 14 bases fitting TRBD2. This CDR3 spans 13 amino acids. The V segment lost 5 bases and the J segment 15 bases; nucleotides outside the gene matches: 6. Germline loops: CDR1 MNHEY, CDR2 SVGEGT. CDR3 sequence reads: CASSRGLAGGWFF. The CDR3 DNA reads TGTGCCAGCAGTCGCGGACTAGCGGGAGGTTGGTTCTTC.

There are many counts of this clonotype. The V call is TRBV7-8, the J call TRBJ2-1; TRBD2 aligns across 7 bases. From germline, CDR1 is SGHVS and CDR2 FQNEAQ. The CDR3 is made up of 17 amino acids. V was pared by 5 bases and J by 0 bases, with 10 bases of the junction left unmatched. In DNA form, the CDR3 reads TGTGCCAGCAGCCCCCGCGGGGGACGACCCTCCTACAATGAGCAGTTCTTC. Residues: CASSPRGGRPSYNEQFF.

With respect to this clonotype: It may be a read error: a sequence one base away is much more abundant. V is TRBV6-4 and J is TRBJ2-7; perhaps TRBD2 as D (5 bases). V lost 6 bases and J lost 6, with 21 bases in between. The CDR3 consists of 15 residues. CDR1 MRHNA and CDR2 SNTAGT come from the germline V gene. CDR3: CASSLSEGEVFEQYF. Written as DNA, the CDR3 is TGTGCCAGCAGCCTCTCCGAGGGAGAGGTATTCGAGCAGTACTTC.

This clonotype has only a few counts. The V call is TRBV6-2 or TRBV6-3, the J call TRBJ2-7; 13 nucleotides match TRBD2. The CDR3 contains 16 residues. The junction had 4 bases not matched to a gene; V was cut back by 0 bases and J by 5 bases. Germline CDR1 MNHEY, CDR2 SVGEGT. The CDR3 sequence is CASSYSRTSGSHEQYF. CDR3 DNA sequence: TGTGCCAGCAGTTACTCGAGGACTAGCGGGAGCCACGAGCAGTACTTC.

In its sample, this clonotype was seen many times. The chain recombines TRBV28 with TRBJ1-6; D may be TRBD1 (6 bases). CDR3 length: 15 residues. The V and J ends lost 7 bases and 5 bases respectively, with 15 bases between them. CDR1 and CDR2 from the germline V gene are MDHEN and SYDVKM. The CDR3 spells CASIPQQGNNSPLHF. The CDR3 region has the DNA TGTGCCAGCATTCCTCAACAGGGAAATAATTCACCCCTCCACTTT.

In its sample, this clonotype was seen a few times. The rearrangement joins TRBV28 to TRBJ2-3; TRBD2 agrees at 8 bases. J lost 6 bases, V lost 8 bases, and 10 bases had no gene match. In germline, CDR1 is MDHEN, CDR2 SYDVKM. The CDR3 has 14 residues. This chain's CDR3 is CASGRSGGHDTQYF. Here the CDR3 DNA reads TGTGCCAGCGGTCGGAGCGGGGGCCACGATACGCAGTATTTT. The full variable domain, rest sourced from reference TRBV28 and TRBJ2-3, is DVKVTQSSRYLVKRTGEKVFLECVQDMDHENMFWYRQDPGLGLRLIYFSYDVKMKEKGDIPEGYSVSREKKERFSLILESASTNQTSMYLCASGRSGGHDTQYFGPGTRLTVL.

This clonotype came up a few times. The V call is TRBV10-3, the J call TRBJ1-2; a weak D match, TRBD1 (5 bases). V was clipped by 2 bases and J by 0 bases, with 16 bases between them. Germline V gives CDR1 ENHRY, CDR2 SYGVKD. The CDR3 is 17 residues long. Here the CDR3 DNA reads TGTGCCATCAGTGAGGGTGGGGCAGCCGAATCTAACTATGGCTACACCTTC. This encodes CAISEGGAAESNYGYTF.

This clonotype was seen repeatedly, ten times or more. The chain carries TRBV6-2 or TRBV6-3 and TRBJ2-7, with a weak D call TRBD1 (6 bases). The germline V and J ends were trimmed by 5 bases and 12 bases, with 23 bases remaining between them. The CDR3 runs to 14 residues. Germline V gene data show CDR1 as MNHEY and CDR2 as SVGEGT. The CDR3 DNA reads TGTGCCAGCAGTCCCTGGACGGAGCCTACGACAGGGTACTTC. Residues: CASSPWTEPTTGYF.

This clonotype was seen a handful of times. The rearrangement uses TRBV6-2 or TRBV6-3 and TRBJ1-5; 12 bases fit TRBD1. From germline, CDR1 is MNHEY and CDR2 SVGEGT. The CDR3 contains 15 residues. V lost 2 bases and J lost 7; bases outside the gene matches: 3. The CDR3 reads CASSYGTGGRQPQHF. CDR3 sequence (DNA): TGTGCCAGCAGTTACGGGACAGGGGGCCGACAGCCCCAGCATTTT.

This clonotype was counted at least ten times. V is TRBV7-2 and J is TRBJ2-7; D may be TRBD2 (6 bases). Germline values: CDR1 SGHTA, CDR2 FQGNSA. V was pared by 6 bases and J by 1 base, with 16 bases between. CDR3 size: 15 residues. The CDR3 protein is CASRPNRDLSYEQYF. The CDR3 DNA reads as TGTGCCAGCAGGCCCAACCGGGACTTGTCCTACGAGCAGTACTTC.